Reported below is one T cell receptor beta chain. The antigen is not known. TCRdb analysed the 5' RACE reads with MiXCR anew, one entry per CDR3 protein. This sample has 500,000 to 600,000 distinct CDR3 sequences; 22% occur once, and the top ten carry 0.8% to 1%. The sample belongs to a study of identical twins. Overall study results and limits: Cross-sectional statistical analysis, not tracking of the same donors, underpinned the conclusions.

CDR1 and CDR2 (germline): MNHNS, SASEGT. V shed 4 bases and J shed 0 bases, with 13 bases lying between them. CDR3 size: 15 residues. The same data also contributed to another study, on T cells expressing NK-cell markers.

The J gene is TRBJ2-7, the V gene TRBV6-1; D is ambiguous. The source of this sequence is a woman younger than 35 in good health. Sequencing input: CD4+ T cells sorted from blood. The chain's CDR3 is CASSGSWISSYEQYF. The CDR3 nucleotides are TGTGCCAGCAGTGGAAGTTGGATCAGCTCCTACGAGCAGTACTTC.